This T cell receptor (beta chain) was retrieved from a study of CD8 T cells in Susac syndrome. With random hexamers, reverse transcription was performed on roughly 0.5 to 1 ug of RNA. Amplification of TCR beta CDR3 was carried out by immunoSEQ multiplex PCR, which covered 54 Vbeta and 13 Jbeta segments. TCRdb used MiXCR to reprocess the immunoSEQ multiplex PCR reads, holding one entry per CDR3 protein. The repertoire includes about 83,000 distinct CDR3 sequences, 90% to 97% of them detected once, and more than 0.35% sits in the top ten. CDR3 length: 16 amino acids. Germline assignment: CDR1 LNHNV and CDR2 YYDKDF (reference sequence). The germline V and J ends were trimmed by 8 bases and 0 bases, with 17 bases remaining between them.

Sequencing was performed on CD8+ T cells from PBMCs. The sequence was obtained from a human donor with Susac syndrome. The J gene is TRBJ1-3, the V gene TRBV15, with D tentatively TRBD1 (6 bases). For the CDR3, the DNA is TGTGCCACCGGTCATGGGGAGGGGGACTCTGGAAACACCATATATTTT. It specifies CATGHGEGDSGNTIYF.